These 30 T cell receptor beta chains were all obtained from the same sample, sequenced in a study of blood T cell repertoires in COVID-19. Sequencing was performed with immunoSEQ multiplex PCR; in TCRdb, only in-frame clones are kept and a portion is missing. The sample carries 60,000 or so clones, 80% to 95% recorded once. Input material: peripheral blood. The origin of the receptors is a human donor with active COVID-19. The donor label of this sample is uncertain.

CDR3 sequence reads: CASSSPSQGADGYTF. The DNA of the CDR3 is TGTGCCAGTAGTTCCCCTTCCCAGGGGGCTGATGGCTACACCTTC. The V gene is TRBV19, the J gene TRBJ1-2; 8 positions agree with TRBD1. V lost 5 bases, J lost 6 bases, and 11 bases stayed unmatched. CDR3 size: 15 residues. Germline CDR1 and CDR2: LNHDA and SQIVND (reference sequence).

This sequence joins TRBV10-3 and TRBJ2-1; the match to TRBD2 covers 9 bases. Trimming took 4 bases from V and 8 from J; bases not matched to a gene: 12. The germline gives CDR1 ENHRY, CDR2 SYGVKD. The CDR3 loop spans 16 amino acids. The CDR3 DNA reads as TGTGCCATCAGTGCGTCGCGGGGGGGGCCTTCGGATGAGCAGTTCTTC. Protein product: CAISASRGGPSDEQFF.

With respect to this clone: Germline is not matched at one junction end, which may reflect a read error. The chain carries TRBV7-9 and TRBJ2-7; 12 bases match TRBD1. CDR1 is SEHNR, CDR2 FQNEAQ, per germline (reference sequence). CDR3 length: 15 amino acids. The CDR3, as DNA: TGTACCAGCAGCTCCGGGACAGGGGGCCAGGGCGAGCAGTACTTC. Translated, it gives CTSSSGTGGQGEQYF.

V and J are TRBV5-4 and TRBJ2-7; 8 nucleotides match TRBD1. V was clipped by 4 bases and J by 6 bases; unmatched bases: 6. This CDR3 has 13 residues. CDR1 and CDR2 from the germline V gene are SGHNT and YYREEE (reference sequence). The CDR3 region has the DNA TGTGCCAGCAGCGTGACAGGGGCGGGCGAGCAGTACTTC. Amino acids: CASSVTGAGEQYF.

This clone was observed a single time. The rearrangement links TRBV20-1 to TRBJ1-1; weak D call: TRBD1 (5 bases). V lost 3 bases, J lost 4 bases, and 12 bases lay in between. The CDR3 consists of 13 residues. The germline V gene has CDR1 DFQATT and CDR2 SNEGSKA (reference sequence). The CDR3 reads CSASDGGATEAFF. The DNA for the CDR3 is TGCAGTGCTAGTGACGGGGGTGCCACTGAAGCTTTCTTT.

The gene calls are TRBV2 and TRBJ1-2; 11 nucleotides agree with TRBD1. CDR1 and CDR2 from the germline V gene are SNHLY and FYNNEI. This CDR3 has 13 residues. Losses at the gene ends were 6 bases for V and 7 bases for J; bases not matched to a gene: 4. The CDR3 loop reads CASRGTGGVGYTF. In DNA form, the CDR3 reads TGTGCCAGCAGGGGGACAGGGGGTGTTGGCTACACCTTC.

V usage is TRBV11-3 and J usage is TRBJ2-7, with D possibly TRBD1 on 5 matching bases. The V gene lost 4 bases and the J gene lost 0 bases, with 22 bases spanning the gap. CDR1 and CDR2 (germline): SGHNT, YENEEA. This CDR3 is built from 18 residues. The CDR3: CASSSPPQTERGSYEQYF. The CDR3 DNA reads TGTGCCAGCAGCTCCCCGCCGCAGACAGAAAGGGGCTCCTACGAGCAGTACTTC.

This clone appeared a single time. The chain joins TRBV9 to TRBJ1-1, with TRBD1 as a possible D gene (5 bases). V was trimmed by 1 base and J by 3 bases, leaving 7 bases between them. The CDR3 contains 13 residues. Germline lookup yields CDR1 SGDLS and CDR2 YYNGEE. The CDR3 DNA follows: TGTGCCAGCAGCGTACTAGGGGACACTGAAGCTTTCTTT. This encodes CASSVLGDTEAFF. Full variable domain (outside the CDR3, taken from reference TRBV9 and TRBJ1-1): DSGVTQTPKHLITATGQRVTLRCSPRSGDLSVYWYQQSLDQGLQFLIQYYNGEERAKGNILERFSAQQFPDLHSELNLSSLELGDSALYFCASSVLGDTEAFFGQGTRLTVV.

This clone came up a few times. The chain carries TRBV27 and TRBJ2-7, with D hard to call. The CDR3 is 13 residues long. Between the trimmed V and J ends, which lost 2 bases and 4 bases, there was a span of 9 bases. Germline V gene data show CDR1 as MNHEY and CDR2 as SMNVEV (reference sequence). The CDR3 sequence: CASSLRTSYEQYF. DNA for the CDR3: TGTGCCAGCAGTTTAAGAACAAGTTACGAGCAGTACTTC.

CDR3 DNA: TGTGCCAGCAGTGAAGCCCCAGGGGGGCGCGGTAATGAAAAACTGTTTTTT. Translation: CASSEAPGGRGNEKLFF. The rearrangement uses TRBV6-1 and TRBJ1-4; 7 nucleotides line up with TRBD1. Germline V gene sequence: CDR1 MNHNS, CDR2 SASEGT. V lost 0 bases and J lost 4; bases outside the gene matches: 8. The CDR3 length is 17 residues.

This chain uses TRBV7-9 with TRBJ1-2; TRBD1 aligns across 7 bases. The V gene's germline CDR1 is SEHNR and CDR2 FQNEAQ (reference sequence). V lost 6 bases, J lost 4 bases, and 5 bases stayed unmatched. This CDR3 is 13 amino acids long. The CDR3 DNA is TGTGCCAGCAGTACAGGGGTCCTCTATGGCTACACCTTC. This translates into CASSTGVLYGYTF.

The rearrangement joins TRBV5-1 to TRBJ1-3; the D is unclear. The CDR3 has 14 amino acids. V was trimmed by 4 bases and J by 8 bases, leaving 16 bases between them. In germline, CDR1 is SGHRS, CDR2 YFSETQ. This CDR3 reads CASSPNLGPDTIYF. The DNA of the CDR3 is TGCGCCAGCAGCCCGAATCTGGGCCCGGACACCATATATTTT. The full variable domain, completed using reference TRBV5-1 and TRBJ1-3, is KAGVTQTPRYLIKTRGQQVTLSCSPISGHRSVSWYQQTPGQGLQFLFEYFSETQRNKGNFPGRFSGRQFSNSRSEMNVSTLELGDSALYLCASSPNLGPDTIYFGEGSWLTVV.

In its sample, this clone was seen once. The chain recombines TRBV6-5 with TRBJ2-7; possibly TRBD1 for D (6 bases). The CDR3 loop spans 15 amino acids. V lost 8 bases and J 3 bases, leaving 20 bases between the germline ends. Germline lookup yields CDR1 MNHEY and CDR2 SVGAGI. CDR3 nucleotide sequence: TGTGCCAGCGCTCGGGCACAGGGCCAATTCTACGAGCAGTACGTC. This translates into CASARAQGQFYEQYV.

The V gene is TRBV27, the J gene TRBJ2-1; 10 nucleotides agree with TRBD2. CDR3 size: 17 residues. V gave up 2 bases and J gave up 3 bases; unmatched junction bases: 7. Germline V gene sequence: CDR1 MNHEY, CDR2 SMNVEV (reference sequence). The CDR3 sequence: CASSLNPGLADYNEQFF. The CDR3 DNA follows: TGTGCCAGCAGTTTAAATCCCGGACTAGCGGACTACAATGAGCAGTTCTTC.

The chain recombines TRBV27 with TRBJ2-7, with a tentative D call TRBD2 (6 bases). V was trimmed by 8 bases and J by 6 bases, leaving 20 bases between them. CDR3 length: 14 residues. Germline loops: CDR1 MNHEY, CDR2 SMNVEV (reference sequence). The DNA for the CDR3 is TGTGCCAGCTGGCGACTAGGTGGTGGTGGCGAGCAGTACTTC. Translated: CASWRLGGGGEQYF.

The genes are TRBV6-5 and TRBJ2-1; 7 bases match TRBD2. The CDR3 is made up of 12 amino acids. The V and J ends lost 9 bases and 9 bases, in that order; junction bases with no gene match: 8. In germline, CDR1 is MNHEY, CDR2 SVGAGI. The CDR3 region is CASSQSGAEQFF. The CDR3 DNA is TGTGCCAGTTCACAAAGCGGGGCTGAGCAGTTCTTC.

CDR3 sequence: CASRQTGEVRNTIYF. The DNA of the CDR3 is TGCGCCAGCAGACAAACAGGAGAGGTTAGAAACACCATATATTTT. The chain recombines TRBV5-1 with TRBJ1-3; the D gene is possibly TRBD1 (5 bases). V was pared by 5 bases and J by 5 bases, with 17 bases between. CDR3 length: 15 residues. Germline V gene sequence: CDR1 SGHRS, CDR2 YFSETQ.

V usage is TRBV12-3 or TRBV12-4 and J usage is TRBJ2-1; weak D call: TRBD2 (6 bases). This CDR3 spans 13 amino acids. V was cut by 10 bases and J by 0 bases, with 10 bases left in between. This CDR3 is CATQTSSYNEQFF. CDR3 in DNA: TGTGCCACCCAGACTAGCTCCTACAATGAGCAGTTCTTC.

This chain uses TRBV27 with TRBJ2-7; a weak D match, TRBD1 (6 bases). The CDR3 is 16 amino acids. Germline V gene data show CDR1 as MNHEY and CDR2 as SMNVEV (reference sequence). The V gene lost 5 bases and the J gene lost 0 bases, with 17 bases spanning the gap. CDR3 region: CASSPRTVVSSYEQYF. CDR3 nucleotides: TGTGCCAGCAGTCCCAGGACAGTGGTTAGCTCCTACGAGCAGTACTTC.

The rearrangement uses TRBV30 and TRBJ1-2; tentative D call: TRBD1 (6 bases). Germline CDR1 reads GTSNPN; CDR2 reads SVGIG (reference sequence). V lost 2 bases and J 3 bases, leaving 13 bases between the germline ends. This CDR3 has 14 residues. CDR3 in amino acids: CAWSLRTEDYGYTF. For the CDR3, the DNA is TGTGCCTGGAGTCTCCGGACAGAGGACTATGGCTACACCTTC.

The V gene is TRBV5-4, the J gene TRBJ2-7; a weak D match, TRBD1 (6 bases). The CDR3 is 13 residues long. V shed 3 bases and J shed 5 bases, with 12 bases lying between them. Per the germline V gene, CDR1 is SGHNT and CDR2 is YYREEE (reference sequence). In nucleotides, the CDR3 is TGTGCCAGCAGCTCACAGGGTGTCCACGAGCAGTACGTC. Amino acids: CASSSQGVHEQYV.

This chain joins TRBV3-1 (or the pseudogene TRBV3-2) and TRBJ2-7, with 9 bases aligning to TRBD2. Losses at the gene ends were 3 bases for V and 2 bases for J; bases not matched to a gene: 5. This CDR3 contains 15 residues. The germline gives CDR1 LGHDT, CDR2 YNNKEL (reference sequence). CDR3 nucleotides: TGTGCCAGCAGCCACGGGCTAGCGGGGCCCTACGAGCAGTACTTC. This encodes CASSHGLAGPYEQYF.

This clone has a single count. The chain is built from TRBV10-3 and TRBJ2-3; 7 bases fit TRBD2. Germline V CDR1 and CDR2: ENHRY, SYGVKD. The CDR3 sequence is 15 residues long. The V gene end was trimmed by 9 bases and the J gene end by 4 bases; junction bases not matched to a gene: 13. The CDR3: CAIALAARSPDTQYF. The DNA for the CDR3 is TGTGCCATAGCTCTAGCGGCTAGGAGTCCAGATACGCAGTATTTT.

This chain links TRBV2 with TRBJ2-3; 8 nucleotides line up with TRBD2. The CDR3 is made up of 16 amino acids. Germline CDR1 reads SNHLY; CDR2 reads FYNNEI. V was clipped by 4 bases and J by 4 bases; unmatched bases: 10. The CDR3: CASSGLSGSRSDTQYF. The CDR3 coding sequence is TGTGCCAGCAGTGGCCTCAGCGGGAGTAGGTCAGATACGCAGTATTTT.

DNA of the CDR3: TGTGCCAGCAGTAAAGAGCTGAACACTGAAGCTTTCTTT. Translating it yields CASSKELNTEAFF. The rearrangement joins TRBV7-3 to TRBJ1-1; D not resolved. The CDR3 runs 13 residues. Germline V gene data show CDR1 as SGHTA and CDR2 as FQGTGA. V lost 6 bases and J 0 bases, leaving 8 bases between the germline ends.

This rearrangement joins TRBV29-1 to TRBJ2-1, with TRBD2 as a possible D gene (7 bases). Trimming cost V 7 bases and J 4 bases, with 20 bases left between them. CDR3 length: 15 amino acids. CDR1 and CDR2 from the germline V gene are SQVTM and ANQGSEA. CDR3: CSGNGGGGWYNEQFF. The CDR3, as DNA: TGCAGCGGCAATGGGGGAGGGGGTTGGTACAATGAGCAGTTCTTC.

The J gene is TRBJ2-5, the V gene TRBV4-3, with TRBD2 matching 10 bases. Trimming took 4 bases from V and 3 from J; bases not matched to a gene: 5. This CDR3 comprises 15 residues. Germline V gene lookup returns CDR1 LGHNA and CDR2 YSLEER. CDR3 in DNA: TGCGCCAGCAGCCTGAGACTAGCGGGTGAAGAGACCCAGTACTTC. It is translated as CASSLRLAGEETQYF.

The chain carries TRBV28 and TRBJ2-1; D might be TRBD1 (6 bases). Germline lookup yields CDR1 MDHEN and CDR2 SYDVKM. V lost 10 bases and J 5 bases, leaving 12 bases between the germline ends. The CDR3 runs 12 residues. Written as DNA, the CDR3 is TGTGCCACAGGGGCAAGGAACAATGAGCAGTTCTTC. Translated, it gives CATGARNNEQFF.

The chain is built from TRBV3-1 (or the pseudogene TRBV3-2) and TRBJ1-6; the D is unclear. The CDR3 is 14 residues long. Germline CDR1 and CDR2: LGHDT and YNNKEL (reference sequence). Deletions cut 3 bases from V and 5 bases from J, with 8 bases between. The CDR3 region is CASSQIENNSPLHF. CDR3 in DNA: TGTGCCAGCAGCCAGATAGAAAATAATTCACCCCTCCACTTT.

The chain joins TRBV27 to TRBJ1-2, with D perhaps matching TRBD1 (5 bases). Trimming took 4 bases from V and 3 from J, leaving 12 bases between them. Germline CDR1 MNHEY, CDR2 SMNVEV (reference sequence). The CDR3 has 14 residues. As DNA, the CDR3 is TGTGCCAGCAGTTCGACAGTCGGCGACTATGGCTACACCTTC. Its protein product is CASSSTVGDYGYTF.